The T cell receptor (beta chain) under discussion was sequenced for a study of beta chain features in type 1 diabetes. Investigators reverse transcribed all isolated RNA, so they sequenced expressed TCRB transcripts. Profiled with immunoSEQ multiplex PCR; TCRdb holds only in-frame clones, not every one. The data contain fewer than 350,000 clones, 15% of them seen just once; the ten biggest clones take up less than 0.02%. This CDR3 region has 11 residues. Germline CDR1 WSHSY, CDR2 SAAADI. The V gene lost 3 bases and the J gene lost 10 bases, with 9 bases spanning the gap. Note on this clone: Its antigen remains unidentified.

Findings and limits, study-wide: Shortening that was moderate but significant affected the TCRB CDR3s of Type 1 diabetes patients in all four CD4+ subsets. Researchers could not determine here whether HLA type influences TCRB rearrangement.

This sequence joins TRBV10-2 and TRBJ1-1; D remains ambiguous. Sequencing was carried out using naive CD4+ T cells from blood. The TCR originated in a man between 18 and 29 years old with type 1 diabetes. CDR3 sequence reads: CASSELEVAFF. Written as DNA, the CDR3 is TGCGCCAGCAGTGAACTAGAAGTAGCTTTCTTT.